This TCR beta chain is drawn from a study of blood T cell repertoires in COVID-19. Across the whole study: The analysed material was cDNA or gDNA that came from T cells, B-cell-depleted T cells, or PBMCs.

As originally analysed: Reference gene primer amplification gave estimated nucleated cell counts. Repertoires were generated with immunoSEQ multiplex PCR, while TCRdb's copy carries only in-frame clones and drops some. V and J calls plus clone size are reproduced from that table; the DNA served to infer D and trimming. The sample carries some 250,000 clones, around 83% recorded once. CDR1 is GTSNPN, CDR2 SVGIG, per germline (reference sequence). This CDR3 is built from 17 residues. J gave up 6 bases and V 4 bases, and 10 bases lay outside the gene matches. The receptor comes from a man aged 35-49 years with active or convalescent COVID-19. This sequence joins TRBV30 and TRBJ2-1, with TRBD2 matching over 15 bases. Sequencing was done on a sample of peripheral blood. DNA for the CDR3: TGTGCCTGGAACCCGGGACTAGCGGGGGGCAGAGGCAATGAGCAGTTCTTC. This translates into CAWNPGLAGGRGNEQFF.